The text below deals with one TCR beta chain. This clonotype has ten or more counts. Its cognate antigen has yet to be identified. No per-base quality is available; no much larger clone lies one base away. The trim is 4 bases for V and 1 base for J, with a gap of 10 bases between the germline ends. The CDR3, cysteine through phenylalanine, is 15 amino acids long. Of all the DNA, just the CDR3 is kept, 45 bases in frame from base 1. Taken from the germline V gene, the CDR1 and CDR2 loops are MGHRA and YSYEKL. Library prep was done by PCR. Data came from an Illumina HiSeq 2500. Molecular barcoding was employed in the preparation of TCR libraries, with unique molecular identifiers being used to normalize TCRbeta repertoire quantification. TCRdb cleaned the public reads at Q25 with fastp, built clones with MiXCR and kept in-frame beta chains. For every CDR3 protein sequence, its rows merge into one entry that carries the most common genes and DNA. For this sample there are around 960,000 distinct CDR3 sequences; 25% to 30% appear just once. The ten largest clones take up roughly 30% of the sample.

The data belong to a study of T-cell reconstitution after alpha-beta-depleted transplantation in children (dated by TCRdb to the mid-2010s). For the study in its entirety: Using TCR repertoire profiling, the study quantitatively followed how T-cell immune reconstitution unfolded in children after TCRalphabeta/CD19-depleted allogeneic hematopoietic cell transplantation.

General study outcomes and caveats: The apparently early recovery of alphabetaT-cell counts about two months after transplant reportedly depended on only several hundred rapidly expanded clones that came from non-depleted graft cells. The high TCRbeta diversity at day 60 in some patients was ascribed to recipient T cells and intrathymic progenitors that had survived conditioning. The frequencies of hyperexpanded clones fell over the following months, and after one year, T-cell counts and TCRbeta diversity were mostly attributed to newly produced T cells.

The sample's treatment or condition label, decoded: allogeneic hematopoietic cell transplantation with graft depleted of TCRalphabeta T cells and CD19 B cells. The transplant recipients were children given TCRalphabeta/CD19-depleted allogeneic hematopoietic cell grafts. The sequence links TRBV4-1 to TRBJ2-2, with the identity of the D gene unclear. This TCR derives from a boy under two years old who had a stem cell transplant for SCID, so the T cells may come from the graft donor. Sample: PBMCs, mostly from graft donor cells, taken 360 days after TCRalphabeta/CD19-depleted stem cell transplant. Read as DNA, the sequence is TGCGCCAGCAGCCCCCTGGGGTTGAACACCGGGGAGCTGTTTTTT. This is translated as CASSPLGLNTGELFF.